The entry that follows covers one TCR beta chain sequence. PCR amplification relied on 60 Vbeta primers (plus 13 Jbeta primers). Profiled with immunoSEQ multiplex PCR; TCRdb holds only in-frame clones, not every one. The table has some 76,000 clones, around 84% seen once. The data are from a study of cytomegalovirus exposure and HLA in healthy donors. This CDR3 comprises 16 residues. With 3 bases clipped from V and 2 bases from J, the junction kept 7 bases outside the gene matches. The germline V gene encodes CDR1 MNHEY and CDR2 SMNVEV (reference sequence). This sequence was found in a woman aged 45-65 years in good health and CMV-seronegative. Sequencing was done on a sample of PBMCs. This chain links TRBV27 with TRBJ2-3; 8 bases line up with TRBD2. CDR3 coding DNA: TGTGCCAGCAGTTTTATGGGAGCGGGGGACACAGATACGCAGTATTTT. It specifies CASSFMGAGDTDTQYF.